Included here is one TCR beta chain sequence, with context. Repertoires were generated with immunoSEQ multiplex PCR, while TCRdb's copy carries only in-frame clones and drops some. The sample shows about 130,000 clones, around nine tenths of them seen only once. The sample belongs to a study of blood T cell repertoires in COVID-19. On the study more broadly: Collection of acute and convalescent COVID-19 samples took place in the United States, Italy and Spain.

The CDR3 runs 14 residues. This clonotype was obtained from a woman older than 75 with acute or convalescent COVID-19. The sequencing sample was made of peripheral blood. The V gene is TRBV21-1, the J gene TRBJ2-7; TRBD1, the table's D call, was not compared with the DNA. TRBV21-1 is labeled a pseudogene. The CDR3 loop reads CASSTDSVSYEQYF. DNA of the CDR3: TGTGCCAGCAGCACGGACAGCGTCTCCTACGAGCAGTACTTC.